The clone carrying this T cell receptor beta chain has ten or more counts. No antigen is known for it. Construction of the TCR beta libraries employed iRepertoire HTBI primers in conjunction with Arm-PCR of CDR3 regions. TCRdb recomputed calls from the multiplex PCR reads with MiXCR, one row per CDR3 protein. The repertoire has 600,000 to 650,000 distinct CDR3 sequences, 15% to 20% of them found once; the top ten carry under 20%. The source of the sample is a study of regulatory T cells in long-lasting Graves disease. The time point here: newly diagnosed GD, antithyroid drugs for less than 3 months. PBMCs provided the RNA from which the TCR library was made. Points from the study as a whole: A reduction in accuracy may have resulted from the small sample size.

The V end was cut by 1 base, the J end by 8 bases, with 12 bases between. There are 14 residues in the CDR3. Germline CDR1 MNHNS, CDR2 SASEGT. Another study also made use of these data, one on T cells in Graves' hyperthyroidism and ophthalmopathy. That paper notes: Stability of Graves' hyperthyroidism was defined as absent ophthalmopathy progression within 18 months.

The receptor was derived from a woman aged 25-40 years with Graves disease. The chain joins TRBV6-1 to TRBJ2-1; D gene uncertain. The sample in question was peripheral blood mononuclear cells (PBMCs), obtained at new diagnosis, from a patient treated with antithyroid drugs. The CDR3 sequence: CASSEGASKYEQFF. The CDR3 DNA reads TGTGCCAGCAGTGAAGGGGCCAGTAAGTATGAGCAGTTCTTC.